This passage covers 28 T cell receptor beta chains from one sample sequenced in a study of blood T cell repertoires in COVID-19. Method: immunoSEQ multiplex PCR; TCRdb's copy keeps in-frame clones and lacks some. Among 52,000 or so clones listed, 86% were seen once. The material sequenced was peripheral blood. These receptors all come from an elderly man with acute or convalescent COVID-19.

CDR3 nucleotides: TGTGCCAGCAGCTTGAGTACCGGGGAGCTGTTTTTT. Protein product: CASSLSTGELFF. The chain carries TRBV7-9 and TRBJ2-2; D uncertain. Trimming removed 3 bases at V and 5 bases at J, with 4 bases between. The CDR3 has 12 residues. Germline V gives CDR1 SEHNR, CDR2 FQNEAQ (reference sequence).

V usage is TRBV4-1 and J usage is TRBJ1-2, with D possibly matching TRBD1 (5 bases). From germline, CDR1 is MGHRA and CDR2 YSYEKL. The V gene lost 0 bases and the J gene lost 7 bases, with 15 bases spanning the gap. The CDR3 runs to 15 residues. The CDR3 DNA follows: TGCGCCAGCAGCCAAGATTTTGCAGGGAGGAGTGGCTACACCTTC. Amino acids: CASSQDFAGRSGYTF.

This chain uses TRBV27 with TRBJ1-4; 7 positions agree with TRBD1. Per germline, CDR1 MNHEY and CDR2 SMNVEV (reference sequence). Germline trimming cut 6 bases from V and 4 bases from J; bases unmatched to any gene: 5. The CDR3 consists of 14 residues. The DNA for the CDR3 is TGTGCCAGCAGCCGGACAGGTTTTAATGAAAAACTGTTTTTT. It encodes CASSRTGFNEKLFF.

This clone is a singleton in its sample. Here the CDR3 DNA reads TGTGCCAGCAGCCAAGAATCTACTAGCGGGGGTATCAACGAGCAGTACTTC. Translating it yields CASSQESTSGGINEQYF. The chain uses TRBV4-2 and TRBJ2-7; 11 positions match TRBD2. After removal of 0 bases from V and 5 bases from J, the junction contained 9 bases not matched to a gene. CDR1 and CDR2 (germline): LGHNA, YNFKEQ. The CDR3 has 17 amino acids.

This chain uses TRBV5-1 with TRBJ2-2, with 9 bases identical to TRBD1. The germline gives CDR1 SGHRS, CDR2 YFSETQ. The CDR3 contains 16 residues. V gave up 3 bases and J gave up 4 bases; unmatched junction bases: 7. The CDR3 DNA reads TGCGCCAGCAGCTCTAACAGGGGGCGGTCCACCGGGGAGCTGTTTTTT. Protein sequence: CASSSNRGRSTGELFF.

This clone was seen only a few times. The chain combines TRBV2 with TRBJ2-7; 10 bases agree with TRBD1. This CDR3 spans 14 amino acids. The V and J ends lost 4 bases and 7 bases, in that order; junction bases with no gene match: 7. CDR1 SNHLY and CDR2 FYNNEI come from the germline V gene. The CDR3 DNA reads as TGTGCCAGCAGTGGGGACAGGGGCCCATGGGAGCAGTACTTC. As protein: CASSGDRGPWEQYF.

The chain recombines TRBV6-5 with TRBJ2-5, with 9 bases lining up with TRBD1. V dropped 6 bases and J dropped 0; count of bases not matched to a gene: 5. The CDR3 is 15 amino acids. Germline V lookup: CDR1 MNHEY, CDR2 SVGAGI. The CDR3, as DNA: TGTGCCAGCAGGCGGGGACAGGGTCACCAAGAGACCCAGTACTTC. Translating gives CASRRGQGHQETQYF.

This chain links TRBV5-1 with TRBJ2-6; TRBD1 might be the D (6 bases). Germline V gene lookup returns CDR1 SGHRS and CDR2 YFSETQ. V lost 4 bases, J lost 4 bases, and 15 bases lay in between. This CDR3 spans 16 amino acids. In DNA form, the CDR3 reads TGCGCCAGCAGCCCCCCTACAGGGCACGGGGCCAACGTCCTGACTTTC. Residues: CASSPPTGHGANVLTF.

V gene TRBV29-1 combines with J gene TRBJ2-2; the match to TRBD1 covers 7 bases. Germline trimming cut 3 bases from V and 4 bases from J; bases unmatched to any gene: 2. CDR1 is SQVTM, CDR2 ANQGSEA, per germline. The CDR3 runs to 13 residues. The CDR3: CSVDTGVTGELFF. CDR3 sequence (DNA): TGCAGCGTTGATACAGGGGTCACCGGGGAGCTGTTTTTT.

The V gene is TRBV5-4, the J gene TRBJ1-2; tentative D call: TRBD1 (5 bases). CDR1 SGHNT and CDR2 YYREEE come from the germline V gene (reference sequence). The CDR3 extends over 12 amino acids. V lost 5 bases and J 12 bases, leaving 17 bases between the germline ends. In nucleotides, the CDR3 is TGTGCCAGCAGGGAGGGACGGGAAAAAAACACCTTC. Its translation: CASREGREKNTF.

The chain has TRBV19 and TRBJ1-2; D unresolved. CDR1 and CDR2 from the germline V gene are LNHDA and SQIVND (reference sequence). There are 14 residues in the CDR3. V lost 2 bases and J lost 7, with 14 bases in between. This CDR3 reads CASSIKGPSGGYTF. The CDR3 DNA sequence: TGTGCCAGTAGTATAAAAGGCCCTTCGGGTGGCTACACCTTC.

The chain couples TRBV6-6 to TRBJ1-3; D unresolved. This CDR3 has 15 residues. Trimming left V 0 bases short and J 2 bases short, with 8 bases between. The germline gives CDR1 MNHNY, CDR2 SVGAGI (reference sequence). Here the CDR3 DNA reads TGTGCCAGCAGTTACTCTGACACGACTGGAAACACCATATATTTT. Its protein is CASSYSDTTGNTIYF.

The V and J genes are TRBV7-2 and TRBJ2-5; 7 nucleotides match TRBD1. CDR1 is SGHTA and CDR2 is FQGNSA in the germline V gene. The CDR3 sequence is 15 residues long. V shed 5 bases, J shed 2 bases, and the junction held 8 bases outside the gene matches. The CDR3 DNA follows: TGTGCCAGCAGCCCTTGGGGACAGATACAAGAGACCCAGTACTTC. Its protein product is CASSPWGQIQETQYF.

The V gene is TRBV3-1 (or the pseudogene TRBV3-2), the J gene TRBJ1-2, with D perhaps TRBD1 (6 bases). V was shortened by 0 bases and J by 6 bases, with 14 bases between the two germline ends. Germline V lookup: CDR1 LGHDT, CDR2 YNNKEL (reference sequence). The CDR3 extends over 15 amino acids. The CDR3: CASSQELSTGHGYTF. The DNA of the CDR3 is TGTGCCAGCAGCCAAGAACTCTCAACAGGGCATGGCTACACCTTC.

This clone has more than one count but fewer than ten. The rearrangement joins TRBV7-6 to TRBJ1-6; no definite D call. Germline V gene data show CDR1 as SGHVS and CDR2 as FNYEAQ. The CDR3 has 18 amino acids. The V end was cut by 1 base, the J end by 9 bases, with 22 bases between. The CDR3 coding sequence is TGTGCCAGCAGCTTAGACAGTCCGGATCTTCCCCCAATTTCACCCCTCCACTTT. Its protein product is CASSLDSPDLPPISPLHF.

The genes are TRBV6-5 and TRBJ2-3; the match to TRBD2 covers 7 bases. The CDR3 length is 12 residues. V lost 5 bases and J lost 6; bases outside the gene matches: 2. Germline assignment: CDR1 MNHEY and CDR2 SVGAGI. CDR3 nucleotide sequence: TGTGCCAGCAGTCGGGGGGAGGATACGCAGTATTTT. Translated, it gives CASSRGEDTQYF.

This sequence joins TRBV2 and TRBJ2-1, with D tentatively TRBD1 (5 bases). The germline CDR1 and CDR2 sequences are SNHLY and FYNNEI. V lost 4 bases to trimming and J lost 0 bases, with 13 bases between them. The CDR3 has 16 residues. The CDR3 spells CASSAAQGYSYNEQFF. DNA of the CDR3: TGTGCCAGCAGTGCCGCGCAGGGATACTCCTACAATGAGCAGTTCTTC.

The V call is TRBV6-6, the J call TRBJ2-3; no clear D gene. The CDR3 consists of 14 residues. Germline V gives CDR1 MNHNY, CDR2 SVGAGI (reference sequence). V was trimmed by 7 bases and J by 0 bases, leaving 11 bases between them. CDR3 protein: CASIRSLSTDTQYF. The DNA for the CDR3 is TGTGCCAGCATTCGGAGCTTAAGCACAGATACGCAGTATTTT.

This clone occurred once. This CDR3 is also generated by other DNA sequences in the sample. V and J are TRBV7-2 and TRBJ1-5; D ambiguous. Trimming left V 3 bases short and J 3 bases short, with 3 bases between. Germline-derived CDR1 and CDR2 are SGHTA and FQGNSA. The CDR3 covers 12 residues. The CDR3 nucleotides are TGTGCCAGCAGCTTTTACAATCAGCCCCAGCATTTT. It yields the protein CASSFYNQPQHF.

The J gene is TRBJ2-3, the V gene TRBV19, with 12 bases identical to TRBD1. The germline V gene has CDR1 LNHDA and CDR2 SQIVND (reference sequence). V lost 5 bases to trimming and J lost 2 bases; unmatched junction nucleotides: 8. The CDR3 is made up of 17 amino acids. The CDR3 DNA reads TGTGCCAGTAGTGGTGGGACAGGGGGCATCTCCACAGATACGCAGTATTTT. Its protein is CASSGGTGGISTDTQYF.

This chain connects TRBV7-3 to TRBJ1-1, with TRBD1 as a possible D gene (5 bases). V was cut by 5 bases and J by 5 bases, with 12 bases left in between. Germline loops: CDR1 SGHTA, CDR2 FQGTGA. The CDR3 totals 13 residues. The CDR3 spells CASSVDSRTEAFF. The CDR3, as DNA: TGTGCCAGCAGCGTCGACAGCAGGACTGAAGCTTTCTTT.

This chain connects TRBV10-2 to TRBJ1-1; maybe TRBD1 (5 bases). This CDR3 spans 12 amino acids. Germline loops: CDR1 WSHSY, CDR2 SAAADI. Trimming removed 0 bases at V and 10 bases at J, with 9 bases between. The CDR3 coding sequence is TGCGCCAGCAGTGAGTCTAGAGACAGAGCTTTCTTT. Protein: CASSESRDRAFF.

This chain uses TRBV9 with TRBJ2-5, with TRBD1 matching over 9 bases. The CDR3 length is 16 residues. Trimming took 1 base from V and 5 from J; bases not matched to a gene: 9. From germline, CDR1 is SGDLS and CDR2 YYNGEE. In DNA, the CDR3 is TGTGCCAGCAGCGTACAAGGGACAGGGATGAGGGAGACCCAGTACTTC. The encoded protein is CASSVQGTGMRETQYF.

This clone was observed a single time. The V and J genes are TRBV11-2 and TRBJ1-2, with D possibly being TRBD1 (5 bases). Germline V gene sequence: CDR1 SGHAT, CDR2 FQNNGV. The CDR3 covers 14 residues. V was pared by 3 bases and J by 5 bases, with 13 bases between. In nucleotides, the CDR3 is TGTGCCAGCAGCTTTCAGGGTACCCATTATGGCTACACCTTC. Its protein product is CASSFQGTHYGYTF.

This chain joins TRBV3-1 (or the pseudogene TRBV3-2) and TRBJ1-2; D not resolved. V was trimmed by 0 bases and J by 2 bases, leaving 13 bases between them. Germline lookup yields CDR1 LGHDT and CDR2 YNNKEL (reference sequence). The CDR3 sequence is 16 residues long. CDR3 coding DNA: TGTGCCAGCAGCCAAGATCGAGGCAGAGCAAACTATGGCTACACCTTC. This sequence encodes CASSQDRGRANYGYTF.

This rearrangement joins TRBV6-5 to TRBJ2-7; 8 bases agree with TRBD1. The trim removed 4 bases at V and 2 bases at J, leaving 7 bases unmatched. Germline V gene sequence: CDR1 MNHEY, CDR2 SVGAGI. There are 15 residues in the CDR3. The chain's CDR3 is CASSSAGTGPYEQYF. In DNA form, the CDR3 reads TGTGCCAGCAGTTCCGCCGGGACAGGACCCTACGAGCAGTACTTC.

This clone was counted only a few times. The chain combines TRBV10-1 with TRBJ2-7; D remains ambiguous. This CDR3 spans 13 amino acids. Per germline, CDR1 WNHNN and CDR2 SYGVQD (reference sequence). V gave up 5 bases and J gave up 2 bases, with 10 bases separating them. The CDR3 sequence is CASSKTNTYEQYF. The CDR3 DNA reads TGCGCCAGCAGTAAGACAAATACCTACGAGCAGTACTTC.

The rearrangement uses TRBV24-1 and TRBJ1-5; maybe TRBD1 (5 bases). CDR3 length equals 12 residues. Germline loops: CDR1 KGHDR, CDR2 SFDVKD. The V and J ends lost 7 bases and 6 bases respectively, with 9 bases between them. The CDR3 is CATRGPSQPQHF. In DNA, the CDR3 is TGTGCCACCAGGGGGCCAAGTCAGCCCCAGCATTTT.